The text below deals with one T cell receptor beta chain. Its target is unknown. This record comes from a study of blood T cells in healthy people across ages. Donors ranged from about 6 to 90 years old and were healthy Caucasians in Russia. Primers used in a second PCR of roughly 7 to 12 cycles were a sample-barcoded 5' primer and a J-beta primer mix. All cDNA molecules were each tagged by a template-switch adaptor with 12 random nucleotides. Each CDR3 protein gets one entry after TCRdb re-called the 5' RACE reads with MiXCR. The sample lists hundreds of thousands of distinct CDR3 sequences, approximately 31% occurring once. V lost 2 bases, J lost 1 base, and 20 bases lay in between. This CDR3 contains 17 residues. Per the germline V gene, CDR1 is GTSNPN and CDR2 is SVGIG (reference sequence). Findings and limits, study-wide: With age, beta diversity per million T cells declined roughly linearly, significantly by roughly 40. Possibly confounding the expanded clonotype changes was the fact that donor CMV status was unknown.

The material sequenced was blood. The gene calls are TRBV30 and TRBJ1-1; D call uncertain. This TCR was sampled from a woman of 80 years or more in good health. Here the CDR3 reads CAWSFGQSSFGNTEAFF. CDR3 sequence (DNA): TGTGCCTGGAGTTTTGGGCAGTCAAGTTTTGGGAACACTGAAGCTTTCTTT.